These 18 T cell receptor beta chains originate from one sample sequenced in a study of cytomegalovirus exposure and HLA in healthy donors. This PCR relied on a set of 60 Vbeta primers and 13 Jbeta primers. Produced via immunoSEQ multiplex PCR; TCRdb's table is partial and in-frame only. Of about 150,000 clones listed, 86% were seen once; the top ten hold about 2.1%. Specimen: PBMCs. Every receptor here comes from a woman under 30 in good health and CMV-seronegative.

The chain is built from TRBV5-6 and TRBJ1-4, with a possible D match to TRBD1 (5 bases). The CDR3 sequence is 14 residues long. The germline V gene encodes CDR1 SGHDT and CDR2 YYEEEE. Between the trimmed V and J ends, which lost 0 bases and 8 bases, there was a span of 11 bases. The CDR3 nucleotides read TGTGCCAGCAGCTTGGCCCAGGGAGGGGAAAAACTGTTTTTT. Its protein product is CASSLAQGGEKLFF.

This clone was seen a single time. The genes are TRBV12-5 and TRBJ2-2; the D is unclear. The V gene's germline CDR1 is LGHNT and CDR2 FRNRAP. The CDR3 contains 12 residues. V was clipped by 9 bases and J by 5 bases, with 10 bases between them. Written as DNA, the CDR3 is TGTGCTAGCTGGGCTCGAACCGGGGAGCTGTTTTTT. Its protein product is CASWARTGELFF.

The V gene is TRBV28, the J gene TRBJ1-5; possible D gene TRBD1, 5 bases. CDR1 is MDHEN and CDR2 is SYDVKM in the germline V gene. V dropped 11 bases and J dropped 4 bases, with 21 bases sitting between them. This CDR3 comprises 15 residues. CDR3 residues: CAASSTTGRNQPQHF. CDR3 nucleotide sequence: TGTGCCGCAAGCTCCACCACAGGTCGAAATCAGCCCCAGCATTTT. Combining the CDR3 with reference TRBV28 and TRBJ1-5 gives the whole variable domain DVKVTQSSRYLVKRTGEKVFLECVQDMDHENMFWYRQDPGLGLRLIYFSYDVKMKEKGDIPEGYSVSREKKERFSLILESASTNQTSMYLCAASSTTGRNQPQHFGDGTRLSIL.

The chain recombines TRBV5-1 with TRBJ2-1, with no clear D. The CDR3 is made up of 12 amino acids. With 4 bases removed from V and 9 bases from J, the gap between germline ends came to 11 bases. CDR1 is SGHRS, CDR2 YFSETQ, per germline. The CDR3 reads CASSSPSGEQFF. For the CDR3, the DNA is TGCGCCAGCAGCAGTCCGTCGGGTGAGCAGTTCTTC.

The chain has TRBV10-1 and TRBJ1-4; the D is unclear. This CDR3 comprises 9 residues. Trimming stripped 8 bases from V and 9 bases from J, with 4 bases between. CDR1 and CDR2 (germline): WNHNN, SYGVQD (reference sequence). The CDR3 loop reads CASPKKLFF. The DNA for the CDR3 is TGCGCCAGCCCTAAAAAACTGTTTTTT.

J is TRBJ2-7 and V is TRBV11-2; perhaps TRBD2 as D (6 bases). The V end lost 0 bases, the J end lost 3 bases, and 12 bases lay between the germline ends. Germline V lookup: CDR1 SGHAT, CDR2 FQNNGV. The CDR3 runs 15 residues. The CDR3 protein is CASSLDAGPLYEQYF. As DNA, the CDR3 is TGTGCCAGCAGCTTAGATGCGGGACCCCTCTACGAGCAGTACTTC.

The chain carries TRBV5-1 and TRBJ1-5, with TRBD1 matching over 11 bases. CDR1 is SGHRS and CDR2 is YFSETQ in the germline V gene. Trimming took 0 bases from V and 2 from J; bases not matched to a gene: 4. CDR3 size: 17 residues. The CDR3 DNA sequence: TGCGCCAGCAGCTTGGCTCCGGGACAGGGGGGCAATCAGCCCCAGCATTTT. This translates into CASSLAPGQGGNQPQHF.

The chain uses TRBV6-5 and TRBJ1-2; 8 nucleotides match TRBD1. Germline V gene lookup returns CDR1 MNHEY and CDR2 SVGAGI. V lost 6 bases to trimming and J lost 6 bases; unmatched junction nucleotides: 6. The CDR3 has 13 residues. The CDR3 spells CASSPQGVNGYTF. The CDR3 region has the DNA TGTGCCAGCAGCCCACAGGGGGTGAATGGCTACACCTTC.

The rearrangement links TRBV7-7 to TRBJ2-5, with 7 bases that match TRBD2. With 4 bases clipped from V and 3 bases from J, the junction kept 11 bases outside the gene matches. The CDR3 totals 16 residues. Looked up from germline, CDR1 is SSHAT and CDR2 is FNYEAQ (reference sequence). In nucleotides, the CDR3 is TGTGCCAGCAGCTCCACTAGCGAGGAACAGAAAGAGACCCAGTACTTC. Translating gives CASSSTSEEQKETQYF.

Points on this clone: The junction shows a germline mismatch at one end, possibly a read error. This chain connects TRBV7-7 to TRBJ2-6; D gene uncertain. The CDR3 length is 15 residues. The germline V gene encodes CDR1 SSHAT and CDR2 FNYEAQ (reference sequence). The CDR3: CASSLSAAGANVLTF. The CDR3 DNA reads as TGTGCTAGCAGCTTATCTGCAGCGGGGGCCAACGTCCTGACTTTC.

The rearrangement joins TRBV9 to TRBJ1-2, with 10 bases identical to TRBD1. This CDR3 is built from 17 residues. Unmatched junction bases numbered 16, after V lost 3 bases and J lost 8 bases. The germline V gene encodes CDR1 SGDLS and CDR2 YYNGEE. The CDR3 is CASSGRLRDRGRGGYTF. The CDR3 DNA is TGTGCCAGCAGCGGCCGACTCCGGGACAGGGGAAGGGGAGGCTACACCTTC.

The gene calls are TRBV15 and TRBJ2-7; possible D gene TRBD1, 6 bases. Deletions cut 1 base from V and 7 bases from J, with 20 bases between. CDR1 is LNHNV, CDR2 YYDKDF, per germline (reference sequence). The length of the CDR3 is 16 residues. CDR3 sequence: CATSRGQVGPPREQYF. The CDR3 DNA is TGTGCCACCAGCAGAGGACAGGTAGGGCCTCCCCGGGAGCAGTACTTC.

The CDR3 region has the DNA TGTGCCAGCAGGCCACTGCGCGGCCAAGAGACCCAGTACTTC. This codes for CASRPLRGQETQYF. The rearrangement uses TRBV2 and TRBJ2-5, with D unclear. Germline V lookup: CDR1 SNHLY, CDR2 FYNNEI. Trimming cost V 6 bases and J 1 base, with 12 bases left between them. This CDR3 contains 14 residues.

This clone was seen just once. The chain uses TRBV20-1 and TRBJ1-6; perhaps TRBD1 as D (5 bases). CDR1 and CDR2 (germline): DFQATT, SNEGSKA (reference sequence). V lost 7 bases to trimming and J lost 13 bases, with 14 bases between them. The CDR3 loop spans 11 amino acids. This CDR3 is CSGLGGIPLHF. The CDR3 nucleotides are TGCAGTGGGTTGGGGGGAATCCCCCTCCACTTT.

The CDR3 nucleotides are TGTGCCAGCACCCATTTTACTAGCGCTCGTCGGGGCACAGATACGCAGTATTTT. Protein: CASTHFTSARRGTDTQYF. The chain is built from TRBV5-6 and TRBJ2-3, with TRBD2 matching 7 bases. Germline V gene sequence: CDR1 SGHDT, CDR2 YYEEEE. This CDR3 comprises 18 residues. The trim removed 6 bases at V and 1 base at J, leaving 17 bases unmatched.

V and J are TRBV30 and TRBJ2-7; D is unresolved. The CDR3 covers 12 residues. V was shortened by 0 bases and J by 2 bases, with 5 bases between the two germline ends. Germline V gene data show CDR1 as GTSNPN and CDR2 as SVGIG (reference sequence). CDR3 in DNA: TGTGCCTGGAGTGTCCCCGCCTACGAGCAGTACTTC. Translation gives CAWSVPAYEQYF.

The table lists this clone with a count of one. This chain links TRBV7-2 with TRBJ2-7, with TRBD2 identical over 10 bases. Germline V gene sequence: CDR1 SGHTA, CDR2 FQGNSA. J gave up 4 bases and V 1 base, and 4 bases lay outside the gene matches. CDR3 size: 15 residues. Written as DNA, the CDR3 is TGTGCCAGCAGCTTAGGGCTAGCGGGAGATTACGAGCAGTACTTC. Translating gives CASSLGLAGDYEQYF.

The genes are TRBV5-4 and TRBJ2-5; 10 bases line up with TRBD2. The assigned J gene may be wrong: the sequence end matches TRBJ2-7 better. This CDR3 is built from 14 residues. Germline CDR1 is SGHNT and CDR2 is YYREEE (reference sequence). CDR3 region: CASSSGTSVYEQYF. CDR3 DNA: TGTGCCAGCAGCTCCGGGACTAGCGTCTACGAGCAGTACTTC.